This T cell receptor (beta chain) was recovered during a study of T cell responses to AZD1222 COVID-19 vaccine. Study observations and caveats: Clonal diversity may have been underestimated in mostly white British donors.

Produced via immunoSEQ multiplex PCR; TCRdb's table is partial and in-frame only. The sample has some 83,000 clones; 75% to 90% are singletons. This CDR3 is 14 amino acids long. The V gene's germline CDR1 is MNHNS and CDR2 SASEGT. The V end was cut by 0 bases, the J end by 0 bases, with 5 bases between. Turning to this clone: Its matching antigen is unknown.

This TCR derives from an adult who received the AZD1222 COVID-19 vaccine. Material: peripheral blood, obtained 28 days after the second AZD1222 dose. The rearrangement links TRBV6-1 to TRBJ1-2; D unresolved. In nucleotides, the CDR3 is TGTGCCAGCAGTGAAGCAACAGCTAACTATGGCTACACCTTC. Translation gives CASSEATANYGYTF.